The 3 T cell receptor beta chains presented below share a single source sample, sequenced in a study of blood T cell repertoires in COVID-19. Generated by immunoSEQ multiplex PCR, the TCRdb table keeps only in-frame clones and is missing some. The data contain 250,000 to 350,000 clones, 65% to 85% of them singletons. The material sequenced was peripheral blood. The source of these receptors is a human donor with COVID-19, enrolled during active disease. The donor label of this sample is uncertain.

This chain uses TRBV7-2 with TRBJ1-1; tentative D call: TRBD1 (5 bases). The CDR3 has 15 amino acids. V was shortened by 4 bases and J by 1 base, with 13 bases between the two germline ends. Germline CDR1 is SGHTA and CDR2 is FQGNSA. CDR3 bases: TGTGCCAGCAGCTCTAGGGGCTTCAGGAACACTGAAGCTTTCTTT. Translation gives CASSSRGFRNTEAFF.

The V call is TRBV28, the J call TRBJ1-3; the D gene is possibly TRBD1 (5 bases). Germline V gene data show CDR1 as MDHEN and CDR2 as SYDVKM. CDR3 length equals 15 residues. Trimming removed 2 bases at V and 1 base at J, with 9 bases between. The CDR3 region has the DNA TGTGCCAGCAGTTTAGGGACTTTATCTGGAAACACCATATATTTT. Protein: CASSLGTLSGNTIYF.

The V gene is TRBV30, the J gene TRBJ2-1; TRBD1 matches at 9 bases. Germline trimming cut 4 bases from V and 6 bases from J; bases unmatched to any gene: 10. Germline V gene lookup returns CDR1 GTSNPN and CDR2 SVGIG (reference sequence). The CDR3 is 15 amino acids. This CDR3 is CAWTVGSTGGNEQFF. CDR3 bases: TGTGCCTGGACCGTAGGGTCGACAGGGGGCAATGAGCAGTTCTTC.